These T cell receptor beta chains were read from a single sample in a study of blood T cell repertoires in COVID-19. This table comes from immunoSEQ multiplex PCR, and its TCRdb copy is limited to in-frame clones, with some not included. The sample contains about 210,000 clones, around 80% of which appear only once. Sample: peripheral blood. These receptors were taken from a woman in her fifties or sixties with acute or convalescent COVID-19. Both conserved end residues are part of each CDR3. Each record gives: J gene, clone size, V gene, D gene, CDR3 protein, CDR3 DNA. A D gene is named only where the DNA matches it firmly. Some rows mark clone size as missing; the rest say once, few, many or name a class of expanded clone.

j_call: TRBJ2-4
clone_size: .
v_call: TRBV29-1
d_call: .
cdr3_aa: CSVALAQNIQYF
cdr3_nt: TGCAGCGTTGCACTAGCCCAAAACATTCAGTACTTC

j_call: TRBJ1-2
clone_size: once
v_call: TRBV6-5
d_call: .
cdr3_aa: CASKPVGQLYGYTF
cdr3_nt: TGTGCCAGCAAACCAGTTGGACAGCTCTATGGCTACACCTTC

j_call: TRBJ2-7
clone_size: .
v_call: TRBV5-4
d_call: TRBD1
cdr3_aa: CASSLRDRQTYEQYF
cdr3_nt: TGTGCCAGCAGCCTCCGGGACAGACAAACCTACGAGCAGTACTTC

j_call: TRBJ1-3
clone_size: few
v_call: TRBV9
d_call: .
cdr3_aa: CASSATGSYSGNTIYF
cdr3_nt: TGTGCCAGCAGCGCCACAGGGAGTTACTCTGGAAACACCATATATTTT

j_call: TRBJ1-2
clone_size: .
v_call: TRBV15
d_call: TRBD1
cdr3_aa: CATSTGTGHYGYTF
cdr3_nt: TGTGCCACCAGCACGGGGACAGGGCACTATGGCTACACCTTC

j_call: TRBJ1-6
clone_size: .
v_call: TRBV7-6
d_call: .
cdr3_aa: CASSLRRSDSSYNSPLHF
cdr3_nt: TGTGCCAGCAGCTTACGGAGGTCAGATAGCTCCTATAATTCACCCCTCCACTTT

j_call: TRBJ2-5
clone_size: .
v_call: TRBV5-1
d_call: TRBD2
cdr3_aa: CASSLTASGSFGETQYF
cdr3_nt: TGCGCCAGCAGCTTGACGGCTAGCGGTTCGTTTGGGGAGACCCAGTACTTC

j_call: TRBJ2-1
clone_size: .
v_call: TRBV5-1
d_call: TRBD1
cdr3_aa: CASSIAGTGGYNEQFF
cdr3_nt: TGCGCCAGCAGCATCGCCGGGACAGGGGGCTACAATGAGCAGTTCTTC

j_call: TRBJ1-2
clone_size: .
v_call: TRBV7-2
d_call: TRBD1
cdr3_aa: CASSLAGQGANDGYTF
cdr3_nt: TGTGCCAGCAGCTTAGCGGGACAGGGGGCCAATGATGGCTACACCTTC

j_call: TRBJ2-2
clone_size: .
v_call: TRBV28
d_call: .
cdr3_aa: CASTGPNTGELFF
cdr3_nt: TGTGCCAGCACAGGGCCAAACACCGGGGAGCTGTTTTTT

j_call: TRBJ2-2
clone_size: .
v_call: TRBV10-2
d_call: TRBD1
cdr3_aa: CASSGTVYTGELFF
cdr3_nt: TGCGCCAGCAGCGGGACAGTCTACACCGGGGAGCTGTTTTTT

j_call: TRBJ1-5
clone_size: .
v_call: TRBV5-1
d_call: .
cdr3_aa: CASSLGDTNSNQPQHF
cdr3_nt: TGCGCCAGCAGCTTGGGGGACACCAATAGCAATCAGCCCCAGCATTTT

j_call: TRBJ2-7
clone_size: .
v_call: TRBV27
d_call: .
cdr3_aa: CASSLYGESYEQYF
cdr3_nt: TGTGCCAGCAGTTTATACGGAGAGTCATACGAGCAGTACTTC

j_call: TRBJ2-5
clone_size: .
v_call: TRBV15
d_call: TRBD1
cdr3_aa: CATSRGDRVETQYF
cdr3_nt: TGTGCCACCAGCAGAGGCGACAGGGTTGAGACCCAGTACTTC

j_call: TRBJ2-2
clone_size: .
v_call: TRBV24-1
d_call: TRBD1
cdr3_aa: CATSPDRGQGGELFF
cdr3_nt: TGTGCCACCAGTCCAGACAGGGGCCAAGGCGGGGAGCTGTTTTTT

j_call: TRBJ2-1
clone_size: once
v_call: TRBV20-1
d_call: TRBD2
cdr3_aa: CSASSGREGPRGSYNEQFF
cdr3_nt: TGCAGTGCTAGTTCGGGGCGGGAGGGCCCTCGGGGGTCCTACAATGAGCAGTTCTTC

j_call: TRBJ2-7
clone_size: .
v_call: TRBV24-1
d_call: .
cdr3_aa: CATSPSRPGSSYEQYF
cdr3_nt: TGTGCCACCAGTCCTTCCCGACCGGGGAGCTCCTACGAGCAGTACTTC

j_call: TRBJ1-5
clone_size: few
v_call: TRBV3-1/TRBV3-2
d_call: .
cdr3_aa: CASSQDWGGNQPQHF
cdr3_nt: TGTGCCAGCAGCCAAGATTGGGGGGGCAATCAGCCCCAGCATTTT

j_call: TRBJ2-2
clone_size: few
v_call: TRBV4-2
d_call: TRBD2
cdr3_aa: CASSQEVRLAGVGTGELFF
cdr3_nt: TGTGCCAGCAGCCAAGAAGTGAGACTAGCGGGAGTTGGCACCGGGGAGCTGTTTTTT

j_call: TRBJ2-5
clone_size: .
v_call: TRBV28
d_call: .
cdr3_aa: CASAGPNRGETQYF
cdr3_nt: TGTGCCAGTGCAGGGCCGAACCGAGGCGAGACCCAGTACTTC

j_call: TRBJ2-2
clone_size: .
v_call: TRBV10-2
d_call: TRBD2
cdr3_aa: CASLSGRAAGELFF
cdr3_nt: TGCGCCAGTCTTAGCGGGAGGGCAGCCGGGGAGCTGTTTTTT

j_call: TRBJ2-1
clone_size: .
v_call: TRBV5-5
d_call: TRBD2
cdr3_aa: CASSLGLAAYNEQFF
cdr3_nt: TGTGCCAGCAGCTTGGGTCTAGCGGCCTACAATGAGCAGTTCTTC

j_call: TRBJ2-3
clone_size: .
v_call: TRBV11-2
d_call: .
cdr3_aa: CASSFGSNKLTDTQYF
cdr3_nt: TGTGCCAGCAGCTTTGGGAGCAACAAGCTAACAGATACGCAGTATTTT

j_call: TRBJ2-5
clone_size: .
v_call: TRBV28
d_call: .
cdr3_aa: CASSPPWGDQETQYF
cdr3_nt: TGTGCCAGCAGTCCCCCGTGGGGGGACCAAGAGACCCAGTACTTC

j_call: TRBJ2-1
clone_size: .
v_call: TRBV10-3
d_call: .
cdr3_aa: CAISDPSSVNSYNEQFF
cdr3_nt: TGTGCCATCAGTGATCCCAGTTCGGTAAACAGCTACAATGAGCAGTTCTTC